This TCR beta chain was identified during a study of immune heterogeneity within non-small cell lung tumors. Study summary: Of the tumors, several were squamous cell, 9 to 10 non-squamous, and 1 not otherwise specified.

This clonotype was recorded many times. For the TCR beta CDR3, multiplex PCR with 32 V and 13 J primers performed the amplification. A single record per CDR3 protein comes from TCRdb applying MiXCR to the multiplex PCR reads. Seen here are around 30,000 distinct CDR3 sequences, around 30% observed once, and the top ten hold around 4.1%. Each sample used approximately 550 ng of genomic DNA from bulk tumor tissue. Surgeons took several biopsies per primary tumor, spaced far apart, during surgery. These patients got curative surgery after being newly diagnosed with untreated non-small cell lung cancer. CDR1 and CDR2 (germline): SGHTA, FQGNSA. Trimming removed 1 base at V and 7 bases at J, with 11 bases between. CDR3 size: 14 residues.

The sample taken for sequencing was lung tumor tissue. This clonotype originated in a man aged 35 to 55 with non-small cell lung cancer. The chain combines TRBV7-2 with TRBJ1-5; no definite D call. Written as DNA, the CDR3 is TGTGCCAGCAGCTTAGGCAGCCAGGTCCAGCCCCAGCATTTT. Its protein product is CASSLGSQVQPQHF.